These 23 T cell receptor beta chains came from one sample sequenced in a study of cytomegalovirus exposure and HLA in healthy donors (dated by TCRdb to the late 2010s). The library relied on the immunoSEQ multiplex PCR assay. For the multiplex PCR, a mixture combining 60 forward primers for TCR Vbeta segments and 13 reverse primers for TCR Jbeta segments was used. TCRdb provides this immuneACCESS table in a form limited to in-frame rearrangements. Some clones are lacking; in checked studies, under half of them reflect an unresolved V gene, and why the rest are absent is not known. This sample comprises about 43,000 clones, 60% to 70% of them detected only once. About 12% of the sample is taken by the ten largest. Sequences were obtained from PBMCs. Receptors were obtained from a man aged 55 to 70 in good health and CMV-seropositive.

The rearrangement uses TRBV29-1 and TRBJ2-1, with 10 bases aligning to TRBD2. The trim removed 4 bases at V and 1 base at J, leaving 19 bases unmatched. The CDR3 has 20 amino acids. CDR1 SQVTM and CDR2 ANQGSEA come from the germline V gene. The CDR3 DNA reads as TGCAGCGTTGTTGGGGGTATGCTAGCGGGAGTTGATAGTTCCTACAATGAGCAGTTCTTC. Protein product: CSVVGGMLAGVDSSYNEQFF.

The rearrangement uses TRBV4-1 and TRBJ2-2, with D hard to call. This CDR3 is built from 16 residues. The V gene lost 2 bases and the J gene lost 2 bases, with 12 bases spanning the gap. Germline V gene sequence: CDR1 MGHRA, CDR2 YSYEKL. Here the CDR3 reads CASSQPLRGNTGELFF. The DNA of the CDR3 is TGCGCCAGCAGCCAACCCCTTCGAGGTAACACCGGGGAGCTGTTTTTT.

The V call is TRBV21-1, the J call TRBJ2-1; the DNA was not used to check the table's D call, TRBD1. TRBV21-1 is labeled a pseudogene. The CDR3 contains 12 residues. CDR3 bases: TGTGCCAGCAGAACAGGGGGGACTGGGGTGTTCTTC. Protein product: CASRTGGTGVFF.

The chain combines TRBV7-2 with TRBJ2-3, with 7 nucleotides matching TRBD2. The CDR3 is 14 residues long. V trimming: 5 bases; J trimming: 2 bases; junction bases outside the gene matches: 4. Germline lookup yields CDR1 SGHTA and CDR2 FQGNSA. The CDR3 sequence is CASSIRDYTDTQYF. The CDR3 bases are TGTGCCAGCAGCATCAGGGACTACACAGATACGCAGTATTTT.

This chain links TRBV6-5 with TRBJ2-7; 8 bases match TRBD1. The V gene's germline CDR1 is MNHEY and CDR2 SVGAGI. V shed 6 bases, J shed 1 base, and the junction held 2 bases outside the gene matches. The CDR3 consists of 13 residues. The CDR3 reads CASRWTGSYEQYF. The CDR3 nucleotides are TGTGCCAGCAGGTGGACAGGGTCCTACGAGCAGTACTTC.

The chain couples TRBV29-1 to TRBJ1-4; TRBD1 matches 7 bases. The ends lost 4 bases at V and 8 bases at J; junction bases unmatched: 13. This CDR3 contains 15 residues. Germline CDR1 SQVTM, CDR2 ANQGSEA. The CDR3 loop reads CSVGGLGTATEKLFF. CDR3 nucleotides: TGCAGCGTTGGGGGACTGGGGACAGCCACCGAAAAACTGTTTTTT.

The chain uses TRBV20-1 and TRBJ1-3; no clear D. Germline lookup yields CDR1 DFQATT and CDR2 SNEGSKA (reference sequence). Trimming removed 3 bases from V and 11 bases from J, with 11 bases in between. The CDR3 has 11 amino acids. DNA of the CDR3: TGCAGTGCTAGCAACCTGGCGGCCATATATTTT. Amino acid sequence: CSASNLAAIYF.

This chain uses TRBV10-3 with TRBJ2-3; 11 bases are a match to TRBD2. Germline V lookup: CDR1 ENHRY, CDR2 SYGVKD. V shed 6 bases, J shed 6 bases, and the junction held 14 bases outside the gene matches. The CDR3 extends over 17 amino acids. The CDR3 loop reads CAISLTGTSGMGDTQYF. The CDR3 DNA is TGTGCCATCAGCCTCACCGGGACTAGCGGTATGGGCGATACGCAGTATTTT.

The chain links TRBV7-2 to TRBJ2-7, with D uncertain. The V and J ends lost 3 bases and 7 bases respectively, with 10 bases between them. CDR1 and CDR2 from the germline V gene are SGHTA and FQGNSA. The CDR3 extends over 12 amino acids. The CDR3 nucleotides read TGTGCCAGCAGCTTGACGGGTGGGGAGCAGTACTTC. It specifies CASSLTGGEQYF.

The CDR3 DNA sequence: TGTGCCTGGAGTGTAGGAAGCGATCAGCCCCAGCATTTT. This gives the protein CAWSVGSDQPQHF. The chain joins TRBV30 to TRBJ1-5; unclear D gene. There are 13 residues in the CDR3. V was trimmed by 0 bases and J by 5 bases, leaving 8 bases between them. The V gene's germline CDR1 is GTSNPN and CDR2 SVGIG (reference sequence).

J is TRBJ1-5 and V is TRBV28; 12 positions agree with TRBD1. The germline gives CDR1 MDHEN, CDR2 SYDVKM. V shed 10 bases, J shed 5 bases, and the junction held 12 bases outside the gene matches. The length of the CDR3 is 16 residues. The CDR3 DNA sequence: TGTGCCACACGGGGGGACAGGGGGCTACAGGATCAGCCCCAGCATTTT. Protein: CATRGDRGLQDQPQHF.

The chain combines TRBV18 with TRBJ2-1; TRBD1 might be the D (6 bases). The CDR3 consists of 12 residues. Germline V gene lookup returns CDR1 KGHSH and CDR2 LQKENI. V lost 3 bases and J lost 8, with 8 bases in between. CDR3 bases: TGTGCCAGCTCACCGGACAGTGATGAGCAGTTCTTC. Translated: CASSPDSDEQFF.

This rearrangement joins TRBV5-4 to TRBJ2-7, with D perhaps TRBD1 (6 bases). Germline-derived CDR1 and CDR2 are SGHNT and YYREEE (reference sequence). The CDR3 has 14 residues. The ends were cut back, 0 bases at V and 2 bases at J, with 9 bases in the middle. The CDR3, as DNA: TGTGCCAGCAGCTTGGCCGGACAGACCTACGAGCAGTACTTC. As protein: CASSLAGQTYEQYF. Full variable domain (remainder filled in from reference TRBV5-4 and TRBJ2-7): ETGVTQSPTHLIKTRGQQVTLRCSSQSGHNTVSWYQQALGQGPQFIFQYYREEENGRGNFPPRFSGLQFPNYSSELNVNALELDDSALYLCASSLAGQTYEQYFGPGTRLTVT.

The V gene is TRBV6-1, the J gene TRBJ2-1, with 13 bases lining up with TRBD2. With 6 bases clipped from V and 8 bases from J, the junction kept 4 bases outside the gene matches. The germline V gene has CDR1 MNHNS and CDR2 SASEGT. This CDR3 is built from 14 residues. The CDR3 coding sequence is TGTGCCAGCAGACTAGCGGGAGGGTCCGATGAGCAGTTCTTC. Translating gives CASRLAGGSDEQFF.

This chain connects TRBV11-2 to TRBJ2-7; perhaps TRBD2 as D (5 bases). There are 16 residues in the CDR3. V was cut by 4 bases and J by 5 bases, with 21 bases left in between. CDR1 and CDR2 (germline): SGHAT, FQNNGV. DNA of the CDR3: TGTGCCAGCAGCTCACCGGACGGGGTGGTCGGTGACGAGCAGTACTTC. This sequence encodes CASSSPDGVVGDEQYF.

CDR3 nucleotide sequence: TGTGCCAGCAGTTTTTTTAGACTAGCTAGAGGGATTACAGCTGGGGCCAACGTCCTGACTTTC. It codes for CASSFFRLARGITAGANVLTF. This rearrangement joins TRBV2 to TRBJ2-6, with 7 bases fitting TRBD2. V gave up 5 bases and J gave up 2 bases; unmatched junction bases: 21. Germline V gene data show CDR1 as SNHLY and CDR2 as FYNNEI. The CDR3 consists of 21 residues.

This clone was found a few times. In nucleotides, the CDR3 is TGTGCCAGAAGACATTACAGTGTCGGCAATCAGCCCCAGCATTTT. Amino acids: CARRHYSVGNQPQHF. J is TRBJ1-5 and V is TRBV5-3; no clear D gene. TRBV5-3 is an open reading frame whose function is uncertain. The CDR3 consists of 15 residues. Trimming removed 5 bases at V and 2 bases at J, with 14 bases between.

The rearrangement uses TRBV7-7 and TRBJ2-1; TRBD2 matches 16 bases. The CDR3 is made up of 15 amino acids. Germline lookup yields CDR1 SSHAT and CDR2 FNYEAQ (reference sequence). Germline trimming cut 4 bases from V and 7 bases from J; bases unmatched to any gene: 1. For the CDR3, the DNA is TGTGCCAGCAGCTCGGGACTAGCGGGAGGGAATGAGCAGTTCTTC. Translated: CASSSGLAGGNEQFF.

The rearrangement links TRBV2 to TRBJ1-2; D not certain. V dropped 8 bases and J dropped 8 bases, with 12 bases sitting between them. The length of the CDR3 is 11 residues. Germline CDR1 SNHLY, CDR2 FYNNEI. CDR3: CASLGLAGYTF. For the CDR3, the DNA is TGTGCCAGCTTGGGCCTAGCGGGCTACACCTTC.

The chain employs TRBV5-4 and TRBJ2-5, with a weak D call TRBD2 (6 bases). V gave up 5 bases and J gave up 2 bases, with 13 bases separating them. The CDR3 has 14 residues. CDR1 SGHNT and CDR2 YYREEE come from the germline V gene (reference sequence). The CDR3 protein is CASSSLAQQETQYF. DNA for the CDR3: TGTGCCAGCAGTTCTCTAGCGCAACAAGAGACCCAGTACTTC.

The chain couples TRBV7-2 to TRBJ1-2, with unresolved D. This CDR3 spans 12 amino acids. Per germline, CDR1 SGHTA and CDR2 FQGNSA. The V and J ends lost 4 bases and 0 bases respectively, with 3 bases between them. The CDR3 here is CASSSTNYGYTF. The CDR3 nucleotides read TGTGCCAGCAGCTCAACTAACTATGGCTACACCTTC.

This clone turned up a few times. The V and J genes are TRBV7-9 and TRBJ1-5, with 7 bases identical to TRBD1. The trim removed 5 bases at V and 5 bases at J, leaving 9 bases unmatched. Germline CDR1 is SEHNR and CDR2 is FQNEAQ (reference sequence). CDR3 length: 15 amino acids. The CDR3 DNA follows: TGTGCCAGCAGCCGAGTCGACAGGGCAGATCAGCCCCAGCATTTT. Protein sequence: CASSRVDRADQPQHF.

V usage is TRBV6-8 and J usage is TRBJ1-1; possibly TRBD1 for D (6 bases). The CDR3 is 19 residues long. The V gene's germline CDR1 is MNHGY and CDR2 SAAAGT. The V and J ends lost 2 bases and 3 bases respectively, with 25 bases between them. Here the CDR3 DNA reads TGTGCCAGCAGTTACCCACTTGGACAGCTACTTGAAGAGGACACTGAAGCTTTCTTT. As protein: CASSYPLGQLLEEDTEAFF.